This entry lists 9 T cell receptor beta chains sequenced from one sample in a study of blood T cell repertoires in COVID-19. The assay was immunoSEQ multiplex PCR, and TCRdb's table has in-frame clones only and misses some. The repertoire holds tens of thousands of clones, with roughly 84% as singletons. Specimen: peripheral blood. The receptors were sampled from a man aged 50 or older with active COVID-19.

The gene calls are TRBV6-6 and TRBJ2-5; tentative D call: TRBD2 (7 bases). The CDR3 length is 13 residues. The ends were cut back, 9 bases at V and 5 bases at J, with 16 bases in the middle. CDR1 is MNHNY and CDR2 is SVGAGI in the germline V gene (reference sequence). CDR3 residues: CASLSGGGETQYF. The CDR3 nucleotides read TGTGCCAGTCTCTCGGGGGGCGGGGAGACCCAGTACTTC.

The rearrangement uses TRBV5-4 and TRBJ2-5; the D gene is possibly TRBD1 (7 bases). The germline V gene encodes CDR1 SGHNT and CDR2 YYREEE (reference sequence). This CDR3 is built from 15 residues. Trimming cost V 4 bases and J 0 bases, with 13 bases left between them. The DNA for the CDR3 is TGTGCCAGCAGCCCGACAGGGAGGTACCAAGAGACCCAGTACTTC. This encodes CASSPTGRYQETQYF.

J is TRBJ2-3 and V is TRBV11-1; 9 nucleotides align to TRBD2. Germline CDR1 SGHAT, CDR2 FQDESV (reference sequence). The CDR3 covers 18 residues. Losses at the gene ends were 0 bases for V and 1 base for J; bases not matched to a gene: 8. As DNA, the CDR3 is TGTGCCAGCAGCTTAGCTAGCGGGGGTAATGATGGCACAGATACGCAGTATTTT. This encodes CASSLASGGNDGTDTQYF.

In its sample, this clone was seen a few times. The chain has TRBV5-8 and TRBJ2-1; perhaps TRBD2 as D (5 bases). V was shortened by 0 bases and J by 0 bases, with 13 bases between the two germline ends. The germline gives CDR1 SGHTS, CDR2 YDEGEE. This CDR3 comprises 17 residues. CDR3 region: CASSLVGSASSYNEQFF. The CDR3 DNA is TGTGCCAGCAGCTTGGTTGGTAGCGCGAGCTCCTACAATGAGCAGTTCTTC.

V usage is TRBV4-3 and J usage is TRBJ2-1; D call uncertain. The V gene's germline CDR1 is LGHNA and CDR2 YSLEER. The CDR3 runs to 14 residues. Trimming stripped 4 bases from V and 8 bases from J, with 15 bases between. The CDR3 bases are TGCGCCAGCAGCCCCCACCATGCCCGCGATGAGCAGTTCTTC. This translates into CASSPHHARDEQFF.

The J gene is TRBJ2-7, the V gene TRBV19; 10 bases fit TRBD1. Looked up from germline, CDR1 is LNHDA and CDR2 is SQIVND (reference sequence). The V segment lost 4 bases and the J segment 1 base; nucleotides outside the gene matches: 7. The CDR3 is 16 amino acids. CDR3 loop: CASSKPRDRGSYEQYF. Here the CDR3 DNA reads TGTGCCAGTAGTAAACCCCGGGACAGGGGATCCTACGAGCAGTACTTC.

This clone was detected only once. The V gene is TRBV7-8, the J gene TRBJ2-2; D is perhaps TRBD1 (5 bases). Germline CDR1 is SGHVS and CDR2 is FQNEAQ. V shed 6 bases and J shed 4 bases, with 12 bases lying between them. The CDR3 is made up of 14 amino acids. Here the CDR3 reads CASRRQGGTGELFF. The CDR3 nucleotides read TGTGCCAGCAGGAGGCAGGGCGGCACCGGGGAGCTGTTTTTT.

The V call is TRBV3-1 (or the pseudogene TRBV3-2), the J call TRBJ2-2, with 9 bases fitting TRBD1. V dropped 4 bases and J dropped 6; count of bases not matched to a gene: 6. Germline CDR1 reads LGHDT; CDR2 reads YNNKEL (reference sequence). The CDR3 spans 15 residues. The CDR3 is CASSLRDRGSGELFF. The CDR3 region has the DNA TGTGCCAGCAGCCTCCGCGACAGGGGGTCCGGGGAGCTGTTTTTT.

The chain is built from TRBV24-1 and TRBJ2-2; tentatively, D is TRBD1 (5 bases). This CDR3 contains 16 residues. The V end lost 1 base, the J end lost 2 bases, and 10 bases lay between the germline ends. Germline V lookup: CDR1 KGHDR, CDR2 SFDVKD. The CDR3 nucleotides are TGTGCCACCAGTGATTTCATAGGGGCAAACACCGGGGAGCTGTTTTTT. Protein sequence: CATSDFIGANTGELFF.